This passage covers 6 T cell receptor beta chains from one sample sequenced in a study of cytomegalovirus exposure and HLA in healthy donors. Here immunoSEQ multiplex PCR was the method, and the copy in TCRdb shows in-frame clones only, minus some. This sample has about 82,000 clones, with 90% to 95% found just once. Sequenced material: PBMCs. These receptors all come from a man aged 18 to 30 in good health and CMV-seronegative.

The chain recombines TRBV7-8 with TRBJ1-2; no definite D call. V lost 2 bases and J lost 2, with 15 bases in between. The CDR3 runs to 16 residues. From germline, CDR1 is SGHVS and CDR2 FQNEAQ. CDR3 sequence (DNA): TGTGCCAGCAGCTTAACGATACTCCCTTTAAACTATGGCTACACCTTC. Translation: CASSLTILPLNYGYTF.

The chain has TRBV2 and TRBJ1-5, with unresolved D. The CDR3 has 14 amino acids. V lost 4 bases and J lost 2, with 9 bases in between. Germline V gene lookup returns CDR1 SNHLY and CDR2 FYNNEI. The CDR3 DNA reads as TGTGCCAGCAGTGCGGTCGGAGGCAATCAGCCCCAGCATTTT. Translated, it gives CASSAVGGNQPQHF.

V and J are TRBV30 and TRBJ2-3; unclear D gene. Germline V gene data show CDR1 as GTSNPN and CDR2 as SVGIG (reference sequence). The length of the CDR3 is 15 residues. Trimming left V 0 bases short and J 5 bases short, with 15 bases between. The CDR3 DNA is TGTGCCTGGAGTGTACTCCCGCTCGGTGGAGATACGCAGTATTTT. Its protein product is CAWSVLPLGGDTQYF.

The V gene is TRBV5-1, the J gene TRBJ1-2, with TRBD1 matching 12 bases. This CDR3 has 17 residues. CDR1 is SGHRS, CDR2 YFSETQ, per germline. The trim removed 1 base at V and 6 bases at J, leaving 10 bases unmatched. The CDR3 DNA is TGCGCCAGCAGCTTGATCGGGACAGGGGGCGCGGGTGATGGCTACACCTTC. This encodes CASSLIGTGGAGDGYTF. The whole variable domain, remainder taken from reference TRBV5-1 and TRBJ1-2, is KAGVTQTPRYLIKTRGQQVTLSCSPISGHRSVSWYQQTPGQGLQFLFEYFSETQRNKGNFPGRFSGRQFSNSRSEMNVSTLELGDSALYLCASSLIGTGGAGDGYTFGSGTRLTVV.

The chain uses TRBV18 and TRBJ1-2; D gene uncertain. The V end was cut by 6 bases, the J end by 4 bases, with 12 bases between. Germline lookup yields CDR1 KGHSH and CDR2 LQKENI. The CDR3 length is 13 residues. The CDR3 loop is CASSPDTIYGYTF. The CDR3 nucleotides read TGTGCCAGCTCTCCCGACACGATCTATGGCTACACCTTC.

This chain links TRBV27 with TRBJ2-6; D not certain. V lost 4 bases and J 1 base, leaving 5 bases between the germline ends. Germline CDR1 and CDR2: MNHEY and SMNVEV (reference sequence). CDR3 size: 14 residues. The CDR3 here is CASSWASGANVLTF. The DNA for the CDR3 is TGTGCCAGCAGTTGGGCTTCTGGGGCCAACGTCCTGACTTTC.